Sequencing of this T cell receptor (beta chain) was carried out in a study of OX40 agonist ivuxolimab in advanced cancers. With respect to the entire study: Ivuxolimab, which targeted the costimulatory receptor OX40 (CD134), was an agonistic, fully human IgG2 monoclonal antibody. Intravenous ivuxolimab was administered to patients every 2 weeks at six dose levels: 0.01, 0.1, 0.3, 1.5, 3 and 10 mg/kg. Of the roughly 51 patients in dose escalation, about 20 had hepatocellular carcinoma, roughly 15 had melanoma, 9 had renal cell carcinoma and 9 had head and neck cancer. A male proportion of approximately 83% and a mean age of approximately 55 years, ranging from roughly 23 to 90, were recorded for the dose-escalation cohort. Patients were allowed to have had prior anti-PD-1, anti-PD-L1 or anti-CTLA-4 therapy, and around 40% of the dose-escalation patients had previously received checkpoint inhibitors. Partial responses were achieved by three dose-escalation patients, of whom one had hepatocellular carcinoma and two had cutaneous melanoma. Peripheral TCRbeta sequencing was intended to test whether TCR sequence diversity was altered and clonal T-cell expansion was caused by ivuxolimab. The paper describes the monotherapy dose-escalation part (N = 52 patients) of the phase I trial of ivuxolimab.

Genomic DNA was isolated from the sorted cells so that the TCRbeta CDR3 region could be sequenced. TCRbeta CDR3 regions were sequenced using the immunoSEQ Assay. TCRdb obtained this table from immuneACCESS and retained in-frame rearrangements with V and J assigned. These tables miss some clones; where compared with another copy, unresolved V genes account for less than half of the shortfall, and the remainder is unexplained. In this sample the table shows about 45,000 clones, roughly 90% of which occur a single time. The ten biggest clones cover 15% to 20% of the sample. Patients with a history of autoimmune disease or receiving systemic immunosuppression were excluded from the trial. Peripheral blood for TCR sequencing was collected from all dose cohorts at baseline, on cycle 4 day 1, and on cycle 7 day 1. Samples were obtained from an open-label, multicenter, first-in-human phase I dose-escalation trial of ivuxolimab. Adults with locally advanced or metastatic melanoma, renal cell carcinoma, hepatocellular carcinoma or head and neck squamous cell carcinoma were enrolled in the trial. Before TCR sequencing, CD4+ T cells and CD8+ T cells were sorted from peripheral blood as separate populations.

This clone came up a few times. The clone's antigen remains unknown. It has no much larger one-base neighbor in the sample; base qualities were not kept. Overall results and qualifications from the work: Which antigens the clonally expanded peripheral T cells were specific for was not determined. Low levels of normalized T-cell clonal expansion were also seen in some patients who did not respond. At doses of 0.1 to 3.0 mg/kg, clonal expansion of both CD4+ and CD8+ blood T cells was observed from baseline to week 6. In the 0.1-3.0 mg/kg groups, partial responders had among the lowest normalized peripheral clonal expansion, particularly in CD8+ T cells. After ivuxolimab, CD8+ T cells had more expanded clones than CD4+ T cells on average.

The TCR comes from an adult with an advanced solid tumor such as melanoma, head and neck, liver or kidney cancer. Specimen: CD4+ or CD8+ T cells sorted from blood, collected in a trial of the OX40 agonist ivuxolimab.

Read as DNA, the sequence is TGTGCCAGCAGGGGCGGAGGGAATCAGCCCCAGCATTTT. It translates as CASRGGGNQPQHF. The chain links TRBV27 with TRBJ1-5, with the D gene uncertain. At the junction V is shortened by 6 bases and J by 4 bases, with 10 bases in between. CDR1 and CDR2 (MNHEY, SMNVEV) derive from the germline V gene (reference sequence). There are 13 amino acids in the CDR3, from cysteine to phenylalanine inclusive. CDR3 DNA is the only sequence kept; it has 39 bases, read in frame from the first base.